This TCR beta chain was sequenced in a study of identical twins. The CDR3 extends over 19 amino acids. MiXCR, run by TCRdb on the 5' RACE reads, gives a single entry per CDR3 protein. Altogether about 520,000 distinct CDR3 sequences are present, around 20% being singletons, with the ten largest covering around 0.9%. These records were also assigned to another study, of T cells expressing NK-cell markers. This second study notes: The same clonotypes also predominated in the CD3+CD56-NKG2C+ fraction of several donors.

The sequence was obtained from a woman aged 18-29 years in good health. Sequences were obtained from CD4+ T cells sorted from blood. The chain combines TRBV12-2 with TRBJ2-2; the table's D gene call, TRBD1, was not cross checked with the DNA. TRBV12-2 is reported as a pseudogene. Written as DNA, the CDR3 is TGTGCAAGTCGCTTTGGGGGACAAACCGGGACCCAGAACACCGGGGAGCTGTTTTTT. It encodes CASRFGGQTGTQNTGELFF.